The rows below give T cell receptor beta chains drawn from one sample of a study of human T cells and chemical hapten exposure. TCRdb redid the calling of the RACE reads with MiXCR, one entry per CDR3 protein. Among 30,000 to 35,000 distinct CDR3 sequences listed, 6.5% to 9% were seen once. The sequencing input was whole blood. Receptors were obtained from a human donor in good health. Some clones in this sample may be carry-over from other donors' samples. CDR3s include the opening cysteine and the closing phenylalanine or tryptophan. The order of the fields is V gene, D gene, clone size, J gene, CDR3 DNA, CDR3 protein. A D gene is named only where the DNA matches it firmly. Rows may omit the clone size; those that give it use once, few, many or a size class.

v_call: TRBV20-1
d_call: .
clone_size: many
j_call: TRBJ2-1
cdr3_nt: TGCAGTGCTAGGCTTCGGGGGAGCTCCTACAATGAGCAGTTCTTC
cdr3_aa: CSARLRGSSYNEQFF

v_call: TRBV20-1
d_call: .
clone_size: .
j_call: TRBJ1-2
cdr3_nt: TGCAGTGCTAGGGACAAGAGAAACTATGGCGACACCTTC
cdr3_aa: CSARDKRNYGDTF

v_call: TRBV30
d_call: .
clone_size: few
j_call: TRBJ2-1
cdr3_nt: TGTGCCCTATCCTGGGGACGTAAGAACAATGAGCAGTTCTTC
cdr3_aa: CALSWGRKNNEQFF

v_call: TRBV3-1
d_call: TRBD2
clone_size: few
j_call: TRBJ2-5
cdr3_nt: TGTGCCAGCAGCCTAGGGACTAGCGGGAGAGCCTCAGAGACCCAGTACTTC
cdr3_aa: CASSLGTSGRASETQYF

v_call: TRBV10-2
d_call: .
clone_size: many
j_call: TRBJ2-3
cdr3_nt: TGCGCCAGCAGTGAAGTCAGGGTGTCTAGCACAGATACGCAGTATTTT
cdr3_aa: CASSEVRVSSTDTQYF

v_call: TRBV11-2
d_call: .
clone_size: few
j_call: TRBJ1-1
cdr3_nt: TGTGCCAGCAGCCCGACAGGAGGAGGAACTGAAGCTTTCTTT
cdr3_aa: CASSPTGGGTEAFF

v_call: TRBV28
d_call: TRBD1
clone_size: few
j_call: TRBJ1-6
cdr3_nt: TGTGCCAGCAGCTTGCCCCTCACGGGACAGGGAGATTCACCCCTCCACTTT
cdr3_aa: CASSLPLTGQGDSPLHF

v_call: TRBV6-1
d_call: .
clone_size: .
j_call: TRBJ1-5
cdr3_nt: TGTGCCAGCAGGACACAAACTCAGCCCCAGCATTTT
cdr3_aa: CASRTQTQPQHF

v_call: TRBV21-1
d_call: .
clone_size: .
j_call: TRBJ1-6
cdr3_nt: TGTGCCAGCAGCAAAAGACAGTTCTATAATTCACCCCTCCACTTT
cdr3_aa: CASSKRQFYNSPLHF

v_call: TRBV5-1
d_call: TRBD1
clone_size: few
j_call: TRBJ1-6
cdr3_nt: TGCGCCAGCAGCTTGGTCAGGGGGAAGAGTTCACCCCTCCACTTT
cdr3_aa: CASSLVRGKSSPLHF

v_call: TRBV18
d_call: .
clone_size: many
j_call: TRBJ1-2
cdr3_nt: TGTGCCAGCTCCCAGGACAGTAACTATGGCTACACCTTC
cdr3_aa: CASSQDSNYGYTF

v_call: TRBV20-1
d_call: .
clone_size: few
j_call: TRBJ1-2
cdr3_nt: TGCAGTGCTAGAGATCTGCAGGGTCTTAACTATGGCTACACCTTC
cdr3_aa: CSARDLQGLNYGYTF

v_call: TRBV11-2
d_call: .
clone_size: few
j_call: TRBJ2-1
cdr3_nt: TGTGCCAGCAGCTTTTGGCATGGGGACAATGAGCAGTTCTTC
cdr3_aa: CASSFWHGDNEQFF

v_call: TRBV10-3
d_call: .
clone_size: few
j_call: TRBJ2-1
cdr3_nt: TGTGCCATCAGTGAGTCGGGGGGATCCTACAATGAGCAGTTCTTC
cdr3_aa: CAISESGGSYNEQFF

v_call: TRBV5-1
d_call: .
clone_size: many
j_call: TRBJ1-6
cdr3_nt: TGCGCCAGCAGCTTGGAGTCCTTTCTCGGCTCACCCCTCCACTTT
cdr3_aa: CASSLESFLGSPLHF

v_call: TRBV29-1
d_call: TRBD2
clone_size: few
j_call: TRBJ2-7
cdr3_nt: TGCAGCGTCGGGACTAGCGGGGACCTCTACGAGCAGTACTTC
cdr3_aa: CSVGTSGDLYEQYF

v_call: TRBV28
d_call: TRBD1
clone_size: few
j_call: TRBJ2-6
cdr3_nt: TGTGCCAGCAGTACGGTCCGGGACAGAGGAGCTGGGGCCAACGTCCTGACTTTC
cdr3_aa: CASSTVRDRGAGANVLTF

v_call: TRBV29-1
d_call: .
clone_size: many
j_call: TRBJ1-4
cdr3_nt: TGCAGCGTTGAATCTCTTAGTTTAATGAATGAAAAACTGTTTTTT
cdr3_aa: CSVESLSLMNEKLFF

v_call: TRBV6-1
d_call: .
clone_size: .
j_call: TRBJ2-5
cdr3_nt: TGTGCCAGCAGTGACAGGGGCTGGAAGACCCAGTACTTC
cdr3_aa: CASSDRGWKTQYF

v_call: TRBV2
d_call: .
clone_size: many
j_call: TRBJ1-1
cdr3_nt: TGTGCCAGCAGTGAATATTGGGGGGGGGAAACTGAAGCTTTCTTT
cdr3_aa: CASSEYWGGETEAFF

v_call: TRBV20-1
d_call: TRBD1
clone_size: many
j_call: TRBJ1-1
cdr3_nt: TGCAGTGCTAGCACAGGGGAAACTGAAGCTTTCTTT
cdr3_aa: CSASTGETEAFF

v_call: TRBV9
d_call: TRBD2
clone_size: .
j_call: TRBJ2-1
cdr3_nt: TGTGCCAGCAGCGTAGAGGGGTGGGGACTAGCGGGGGGCACCAATGAGCAGTTCTTC
cdr3_aa: CASSVEGWGLAGGTNEQFF

v_call: TRBV6-5
d_call: .
clone_size: few
j_call: TRBJ2-7
cdr3_nt: TGTGCCAGCAGTTTTGCGGGTGGTAAATACGAGCAGTACTTC
cdr3_aa: CASSFAGGKYEQYF

v_call: TRBV15
d_call: .
clone_size: .
j_call: TRBJ1-5
cdr3_nt: TGTGCCACCAGTACAGGCGGCCGCAATCAGCCCCAGCATTTT
cdr3_aa: CATSTGGRNQPQHF

v_call: TRBV18
d_call: .
clone_size: .
j_call: TRBJ2-1
cdr3_nt: TGTGCCAGCTCACCCCAGGACGGAAACAATGAGCAGTTCTTC
cdr3_aa: CASSPQDGNNEQFF

v_call: TRBV12-3/TRBV12-4
d_call: .
clone_size: few
j_call: TRBJ1-5
cdr3_nt: TGTGCCAGCAGTTTGTCCTCGACAAATCAGCCCCAGCATTTT
cdr3_aa: CASSLSSTNQPQHF

v_call: TRBV20-1
d_call: .
clone_size: many
j_call: TRBJ1-3
cdr3_nt: TGCAGTGCTAGAGACGGGGCGGGGGCTGGAAACACCATATATTTT
cdr3_aa: CSARDGAGAGNTIYF

v_call: TRBV18
d_call: .
clone_size: many
j_call: TRBJ1-5
cdr3_nt: TGTGCCAGCTCACCTGGCAGAAATCAGCCCCAGCATTTT
cdr3_aa: CASSPGRNQPQHF

v_call: TRBV2
d_call: .
clone_size: many
j_call: TRBJ1-1
cdr3_nt: TGTGCCAGCAGTGGACCATACCAGGGCACTGAAGCTTTCTTT
cdr3_aa: CASSGPYQGTEAFF

v_call: TRBV7-9
d_call: .
clone_size: many
j_call: TRBJ1-5
cdr3_nt: TGTGCCAGCAGCCCACAGAATAGCAATCAGCCCCAGCATTTT
cdr3_aa: CASSPQNSNQPQHF

v_call: TRBV7-2
d_call: .
clone_size: .
j_call: TRBJ2-1
cdr3_nt: TGTGCCAGCAGCTTAGGTTACGGGTACAATGAGCAGTTCTTC
cdr3_aa: CASSLGYGYNEQFF

v_call: TRBV20-1
d_call: TRBD2
clone_size: few
j_call: TRBJ2-5
cdr3_nt: TGCAGTGCTAGAGAGGGGGGGGGTCTAACGACCCAGTACTTC
cdr3_aa: CSAREGGGLTTQYF

v_call: TRBV5-5
d_call: .
clone_size: .
j_call: TRBJ2-2
cdr3_nt: TGTGCCAGCAGCCCGCGGGAATCCGGGGAGCTGTTTTTT
cdr3_aa: CASSPRESGELFF

v_call: TRBV9
d_call: .
clone_size: .
j_call: TRBJ2-3
cdr3_nt: TGTGCCAGCAGCGTAGAGGTGGGGGTAAATACGCAGTATTTT
cdr3_aa: CASSVEVGVNTQYF

v_call: TRBV5-4
d_call: .
clone_size: .
j_call: TRBJ2-7
cdr3_nt: TGTGCCAGCAGCTCGGACAACTACGAGCAGTACTTC
cdr3_aa: CASSSDNYEQYF

v_call: TRBV20-1
d_call: TRBD2
clone_size: .
j_call: TRBJ2-7
cdr3_nt: TGCAGTGGGACTAGCGGGGGGCATTACGAGCAGTACTTC
cdr3_aa: CSGTSGGHYEQYF

v_call: TRBV4-1
d_call: TRBD1
clone_size: many
j_call: TRBJ1-1
cdr3_nt: TGCGCCAGCAGCCAAATTTTCAGGGGGACGTCTGAAGCTTTCTTT
cdr3_aa: CASSQIFRGTSEAFF

v_call: TRBV27
d_call: TRBD2
clone_size: many
j_call: TRBJ2-3
cdr3_nt: TGTGCCAGCAGTTTATTTGGGACTAGACAAGATACGCAGTATTTT
cdr3_aa: CASSLFGTRQDTQYF

v_call: TRBV12-3/TRBV12-4
d_call: TRBD2
clone_size: many
j_call: TRBJ2-1
cdr3_nt: TGTGCCAGCAGTTTACGGACTAGCGCGAGGGGGAATGAGCAGTTCTTC
cdr3_aa: CASSLRTSARGNEQFF

v_call: TRBV27
d_call: .
clone_size: .
j_call: TRBJ1-5
cdr3_nt: TGTGCCAGCAGTTTCGGGGCAGACAATCAGCCCCAGCATTTT
cdr3_aa: CASSFGADNQPQHF

v_call: TRBV3-1
d_call: .
clone_size: many
j_call: TRBJ2-3
cdr3_nt: TGTGCCAGCAGCCAAGGACAAGCGCAGTATTTT
cdr3_aa: CASSQGQAQYF

v_call: TRBV11-2
d_call: .
clone_size: few
j_call: TRBJ1-6
cdr3_nt: TGTGCCAGCAGCCCCTCCCTCCGCGGAGGCGTTGATTCACCCCTCCACTTT
cdr3_aa: CASSPSLRGGVDSPLHF

v_call: TRBV20-1
d_call: TRBD1
clone_size: few
j_call: TRBJ1-6
cdr3_nt: TGCAGTGCCGGACGGACAGGGGGCTCCTATAATTCACCCCTCCACTTT
cdr3_aa: CSAGRTGGSYNSPLHF

v_call: TRBV29-1
d_call: .
clone_size: many
j_call: TRBJ2-1
cdr3_nt: TGCAGCGTTGAAGTCGTAAATGAGCAGTTCTTC
cdr3_aa: CSVEVVNEQFF

v_call: TRBV7-2
d_call: .
clone_size: few
j_call: TRBJ1-4
cdr3_nt: TGTGCCAGCAGCTTTGCGGGAGCGGGAAATGAAAAACTGTTTTTT
cdr3_aa: CASSFAGAGNEKLFF

v_call: TRBV29-1
d_call: .
clone_size: .
j_call: TRBJ1-1
cdr3_nt: TGCAGCGGTTTGAATGTAGTAGCTTTCTTT
cdr3_aa: CSGLNVVAFF

v_call: TRBV27
d_call: .
clone_size: many
j_call: TRBJ1-6
cdr3_nt: TGTGCCAGCAACATTCAGGGACCCAATTCACCCCTCCACTTT
cdr3_aa: CASNIQGPNSPLHF

v_call: TRBV4-2
d_call: .
clone_size: few
j_call: TRBJ2-7
cdr3_nt: TGTGCCAGCAGCCCGACCGCGGGGGCCTACTCCTACGAGCAGTACTTC
cdr3_aa: CASSPTAGAYSYEQYF

v_call: TRBV7-9
d_call: .
clone_size: many
j_call: TRBJ1-1
cdr3_nt: TGTGCCAGCAGCTGGGGGGCAATGAACACTGAAGCTTTCTTT
cdr3_aa: CASSWGAMNTEAFF

v_call: TRBV6-6
d_call: .
clone_size: few
j_call: TRBJ1-1
cdr3_nt: TGTGCCAGCAGTTACACCAACAGCCTGAACACTGAAGCTTTCTTT
cdr3_aa: CASSYTNSLNTEAFF

v_call: TRBV5-1
d_call: .
clone_size: .
j_call: TRBJ2-3
cdr3_nt: TGCGCCAGCAGCTTTGGGGACCCCACAGATACGCAGTATTTT
cdr3_aa: CASSFGDPTDTQYF

v_call: TRBV2
d_call: TRBD1
clone_size: .
j_call: TRBJ1-5
cdr3_nt: TGTGCCAGCAGCGCCGGGACAGAAGGGTGCCAGCCCCAGCATTTT
cdr3_aa: CASSAGTEGCQPQHF

v_call: TRBV28
d_call: .
clone_size: few
j_call: TRBJ2-7
cdr3_nt: TGTGCCAGCAGTCAAGCCGGCAGCTGGAGCTCCTACGAGCAGTACTTC
cdr3_aa: CASSQAGSWSSYEQYF

v_call: TRBV11-2
d_call: .
clone_size: many
j_call: TRBJ2-7
cdr3_nt: TGTGCCAGCAGGCCTAGTCGGAGGGCAGCCGCCCGAACTTTTAAGCAGTACTTC
cdr3_aa: CASRPSRRAAARTFKQYF

v_call: TRBV10-3
d_call: .
clone_size: many
j_call: TRBJ2-2
cdr3_nt: TGTGCCATCGGGACGGAAACAAGGGGGGAGCTGTTTTTT
cdr3_aa: CAIGTETRGELFF

v_call: TRBV15
d_call: .
clone_size: few
j_call: TRBJ2-5
cdr3_nt: TGTGCCACCAGCAGAGAGAGGCTAGCCGAGACCCAGTACTTC
cdr3_aa: CATSRERLAETQYF

v_call: TRBV12-3/TRBV12-4
d_call: TRBD1
clone_size: .
j_call: TRBJ1-6
cdr3_nt: TGTGCCAGCAGTCTACGACAGGGGTGGGATTCACCCCTCCACTTT
cdr3_aa: CASSLRQGWDSPLHF

v_call: TRBV6-6
d_call: .
clone_size: many
j_call: TRBJ2-3
cdr3_nt: TGTGCCAGCAGTTACCATGGACACACAGATACGCAGTATTTT
cdr3_aa: CASSYHGHTDTQYF

v_call: TRBV7-8
d_call: TRBD1
clone_size: many
j_call: TRBJ1-6
cdr3_nt: TGTGCCAGCAGCTTAGGGGGGACAGGGTCCTCACCCCTCCACTTT
cdr3_aa: CASSLGGTGSSPLHF

v_call: TRBV29-1
d_call: TRBD2
clone_size: .
j_call: TRBJ2-1
cdr3_nt: TGCAGCGTTCGAAAGCGGGAGGTAAACAATGAGCAGTTCTTC
cdr3_aa: CSVRKREVNNEQFF